The 14 T cell receptor beta chains reported below all come from one sample, sequenced in a study of shared clonotypes between healthy human individuals. Using immunoSEQ multiplex PCR, the repertoire was profiled, and TCRdb retains in-frame clones only, with some absent. Of around 430,000 clones listed, around 75% are singletons. The specimen sequenced was PBMCs. The receptors originated from a woman aged 40 to 50 in good health. Some clones in this sample may be carry-over from other donors' samples.

This clone was seen a single time. The genes are TRBV28 and TRBJ2-3; possibly TRBD2 for D (5 bases). The length of the CDR3 is 14 residues. Germline V lookup: CDR1 MDHEN, CDR2 SYDVKM. Trimming pared 5 bases from V and 0 bases from J, leaving 9 bases between. CDR3 nucleotides: TGTGCCAGCAGTCCTACGGGGAGCACAGATACGCAGTATTTT. It codes for CASSPTGSTDTQYF.

The rearrangement links TRBV5-1 to TRBJ1-2; no reliable D call. Between the trimmed V and J ends, which lost 1 base and 3 bases, there was a span of 13 bases. The CDR3 consists of 15 residues. The germline gives CDR1 SGHRS, CDR2 YFSETQ. CDR3 DNA: TGCGCCAGCAGCTTGTCCTGGCCGCCTGACTATGGCTACACCTTC. Translated: CASSLSWPPDYGYTF. The full variable domain, in which reference TRBV5-1 and TRBJ1-2 provide the parts outside the CDR3, is KAGVTQTPRYLIKTRGQQVTLSCSPISGHRSVSWYQQTPGQGLQFLFEYFSETQRNKGNFPGRFSGRQFSNSRSEMNVSTLELGDSALYLCASSLSWPPDYGYTFGSGTRLTVV.

The gene calls are TRBV5-4 and TRBJ1-4, with a possible D match to TRBD1 (6 bases). V shed 0 bases and J shed 4 bases, with 7 bases lying between them. The CDR3 loop spans 14 amino acids. CDR1 SGHNT and CDR2 YYREEE come from the germline V gene (reference sequence). CDR3 DNA sequence: TGTGCCAGCAGCTTGGACAGGGATAATGAAAAACTGTTTTTT. It yields the protein CASSLDRDNEKLFF.

The rearrangement links TRBV27 to TRBJ1-2; D may be TRBD1 (5 bases). The CDR3 contains 18 residues. Germline CDR1 reads MNHEY; CDR2 reads SMNVEV (reference sequence). Trimming left V 4 bases short and J 1 base short, with 22 bases between. CDR3 sequence: CASSSSSGYPRGNYGYTF. CDR3 bases: TGTGCCAGCAGTTCTTCTTCAGGGTACCCTAGGGGTAACTATGGCTACACCTTC.

This chain links TRBV2 with TRBJ2-2; maybe TRBD2 (5 bases). This CDR3 is 15 amino acids long. V dropped 7 bases and J dropped 0 bases, with 12 bases sitting between them. CDR1 is SNHLY, CDR2 FYNNEI, per germline. Here the CDR3 reads CASTALLANTGELFF. The CDR3 bases are TGTGCCAGCACCGCACTACTAGCGAACACCGGGGAGCTGTTTTTT.

The chain couples TRBV11-1 to TRBJ1-1, with 7 nucleotides matching TRBD1. V trimming: 4 bases; J trimming: 4 bases; junction bases outside the gene matches: 6. CDR1 SGHAT and CDR2 FQDESV come from the germline V gene (reference sequence). CDR3 size: 14 residues. CDR3: CASSSRGSGTEAFF. CDR3 nucleotide sequence: TGTGCCAGCAGCTCCAGGGGGTCTGGCACTGAAGCTTTCTTT.

CDR3 DNA: TGTGCCAGCAGTCTACTAGGGGCAGGAACTGGGGAAAAACTGTTTTTT. It encodes CASSLLGAGTGEKLFF. J is TRBJ1-4 and V is TRBV25-1, with D possibly being TRBD1 (5 bases). This CDR3 is 16 amino acids long. The V end lost 5 bases, the J end lost 8 bases, and 21 bases lay between the germline ends. Germline CDR1 and CDR2: MGHDK and SYGVNS.

CDR3 bases: TGCAGCGTTTTCCGGGAGGGTAGGCAGTTCTTC. This codes for CSVFREGRQFF. The chain uses TRBV29-1 and TRBJ2-1; the match to TRBD2 covers 8 bases. The germline V gene has CDR1 SQVTM and CDR2 ANQGSEA. The V segment lost 5 bases and the J segment 12 bases; nucleotides outside the gene matches: 6. The CDR3 sequence is 11 residues long.

CDR3 DNA sequence: TGTGCCAGCAGCGCGGGATACAATGAGCAGTTCTTC. Amino acids: CASSAGYNEQFF. This sequence joins TRBV9 and TRBJ2-1; D is perhaps TRBD2 (5 bases). V was clipped by 3 bases and J by 4 bases, with 5 bases between them. The CDR3 sequence is 12 residues long. Germline CDR1 SGDLS, CDR2 YYNGEE.

The chain recombines TRBV27 with TRBJ2-7; possibly TRBD1 or TRBD2 for D (5 bases each). Trimming left V 5 bases short and J 6 bases short, with 23 bases between. This CDR3 spans 16 amino acids. From germline, CDR1 is MNHEY and CDR2 SMNVEV (reference sequence). CDR3 in DNA: TGTGCCAGCAGTCAAAGGGTATCAGGACAAGGAGGCGAGCAGTACTTC. It codes for CASSQRVSGQGGEQYF.

The rearrangement joins TRBV15 to TRBJ2-6; 7 nucleotides line up with TRBD1. Looked up from germline, CDR1 is LNHNV and CDR2 is YYDKDF (reference sequence). J lost 0 bases, V lost 3 bases, and 2 bases had no gene match. The CDR3 totals 16 residues. The CDR3 region is CATSRGQHSGANVLTF. CDR3 coding DNA: TGTGCCACCAGCAGGGGACAGCACTCTGGGGCCAACGTCCTGACTTTC. Drawing the rest from reference TRBV15 and TRBJ2-6, the complete variable domain is DAMVIQNPRYQVTQFGKPVTLSCSQTLNHNVMYWYQQKSSQAPKLLFHYYDKDFNNEADTPDNFQSRRPNTSFCFLDIRSPGLGDTAMYLCATSRGQHSGANVLTFGAGSRLTVL.

J is TRBJ2-3 and V is TRBV9; no definite D call. Germline CDR1 is SGDLS and CDR2 is YYNGEE. V was pared by 4 bases and J by 6 bases, with 6 bases between. The length of the CDR3 is 11 residues. The CDR3 region has the DNA TGTGCCAGCAGCTTTGCGGATACGCAGTATTTT. Translated, it gives CASSFADTQYF.

This sequence joins TRBV10-2 and TRBJ2-3, with D maybe TRBD2 (6 bases). V gave up 7 bases and J gave up 0 bases, with 20 bases separating them. The CDR3 totals 17 residues. CDR1 is WSHSY, CDR2 SAAADI, per germline. The DNA of the CDR3 is TGCGCCAGCAACCCGGGGATGCACGGGACTAGCACAGATACGCAGTATTTT. Its protein is CASNPGMHGTSTDTQYF.

About this clone: A read error may account for a junction end that differs from germline. This sequence joins TRBV19 and TRBJ2-1; the match to TRBD2 covers 10 bases. Per the germline V gene, CDR1 is LNHDA and CDR2 is SQIVND (reference sequence). This CDR3 comprises 15 residues. The CDR3 region has the DNA TGTGTCAGTAGTATTGGGACTAGCGATGCAAATGAGCAGTTCTTC. This encodes CVSSIGTSDANEQFF.